This TCR beta chain was sequenced in a study of technical replicates of blood from four donors. Repertoires were generated with immunoSEQ multiplex PCR, while TCRdb's copy carries only in-frame clones and drops some. In the table there are 60,000 to 70,000 clones, 95% to 98% of which are singletons. J was trimmed by 14 bases and V by 7 bases; bases with no gene match: 20. Looked up from germline, CDR1 is SGHRS and CDR2 is YFSETQ. The CDR3 has 14 amino acids. The receptor's source is a human donor in good health. The specimen sequenced was T cells isolated from PBMCs. The chain recombines TRBV5-1 with TRBJ1-2; 7 positions match TRBD1. The CDR3 sequence is CASFTEGAAGQITF. CDR3 coding DNA: TGCGCCAGCTTTACTGAGGGGGCCGCCGGTCAGATAACCTTC.